Sequencing of this T cell receptor (beta chain) was carried out in a study of immune evolution from preneoplasia to lung adenocarcinoma. Here immunoSEQ multiplex PCR was the method, and the copy in TCRdb shows in-frame clones only, minus some. The table has 15,000 to 20,000 clones, 86% seen once. The CDR3 covers 13 residues. The ends were cut back, 5 bases at V and 2 bases at J, with 7 bases in the middle. The V gene's germline CDR1 is KGHSH and CDR2 LQKENI. Patient tissue came from resections in Japan or China, 2014–2017. Nucleic acids came from premalignant or tumor cells enriched by macro-dissection.

The chain has TRBV18 and TRBJ1-5; D is perhaps TRBD1 (5 bases). The receptor's source is a person aged 70 to 85 with invasive lung adenocarcinoma. Sequenced: FFPE invasive lung adenocarcinoma tissue. The CDR3 DNA reads as TGTGCCAGCTCAAGGGACGGCAATCAGCCCCAGCATTTT. Translated, it gives CASSRDGNQPQHF.